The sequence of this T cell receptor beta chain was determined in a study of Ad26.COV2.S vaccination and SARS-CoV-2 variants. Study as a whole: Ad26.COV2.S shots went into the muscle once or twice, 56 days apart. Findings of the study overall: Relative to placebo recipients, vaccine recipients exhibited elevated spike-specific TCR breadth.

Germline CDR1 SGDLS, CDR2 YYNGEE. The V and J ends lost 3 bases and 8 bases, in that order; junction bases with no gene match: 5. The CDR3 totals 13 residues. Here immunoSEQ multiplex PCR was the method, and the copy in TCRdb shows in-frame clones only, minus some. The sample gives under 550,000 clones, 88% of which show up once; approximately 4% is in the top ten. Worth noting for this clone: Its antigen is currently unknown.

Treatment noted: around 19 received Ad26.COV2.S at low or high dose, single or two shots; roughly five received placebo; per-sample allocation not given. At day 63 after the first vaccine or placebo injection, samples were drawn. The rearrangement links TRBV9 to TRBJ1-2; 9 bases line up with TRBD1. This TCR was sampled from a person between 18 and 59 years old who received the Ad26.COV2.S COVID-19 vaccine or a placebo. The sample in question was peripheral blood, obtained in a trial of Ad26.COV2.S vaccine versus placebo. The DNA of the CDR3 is TGTGCCAGCAGCGCGGGACAGGGTCGGGGCTACACCTTC. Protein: CASSAGQGRGYTF.